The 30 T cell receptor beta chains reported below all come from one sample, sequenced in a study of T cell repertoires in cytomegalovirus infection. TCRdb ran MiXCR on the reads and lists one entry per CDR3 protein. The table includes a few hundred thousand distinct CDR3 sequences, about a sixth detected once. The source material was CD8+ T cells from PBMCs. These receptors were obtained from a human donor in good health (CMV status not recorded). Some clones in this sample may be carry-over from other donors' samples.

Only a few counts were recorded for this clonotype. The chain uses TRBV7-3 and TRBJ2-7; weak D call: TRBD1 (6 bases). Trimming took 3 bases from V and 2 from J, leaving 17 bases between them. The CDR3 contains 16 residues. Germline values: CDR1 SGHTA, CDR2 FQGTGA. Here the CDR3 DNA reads TGTGCCAGCAGCTTCCTGGACAGCTTTATGCCCTACGAGCAGTACTTC. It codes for CASSFLDSFMPYEQYF.

This CDR3 reads CASSSRDRGPRSEKLFF. CDR3 DNA sequence: TGTGCCAGCAGTTCCCGGGACAGGGGGCCTCGATCTGAAAAACTGTTTTTT. This chain joins TRBV27 and TRBJ1-4; 12 bases line up with TRBD1. Germline V gives CDR1 MNHEY, CDR2 SMNVEV (reference sequence). The CDR3 covers 17 residues. V was pared by 4 bases and J by 7 bases, with 10 bases of the junction left unmatched.

In DNA form, the CDR3 reads TGTGCCAGCAGCCAAGCGGGTTTAACTAGCGGGGGGCTACCGATCGGGGAGCTGTTTTTT. Amino acid sequence: CASSQAGLTSGGLPIGELFF. The chain combines TRBV4-2 with TRBJ2-2; 12 bases line up with TRBD2. V lost 1 base to trimming and J lost 7 bases; unmatched junction nucleotides: 16. Germline CDR1 and CDR2: LGHNA and YNFKEQ. This CDR3 comprises 20 residues.

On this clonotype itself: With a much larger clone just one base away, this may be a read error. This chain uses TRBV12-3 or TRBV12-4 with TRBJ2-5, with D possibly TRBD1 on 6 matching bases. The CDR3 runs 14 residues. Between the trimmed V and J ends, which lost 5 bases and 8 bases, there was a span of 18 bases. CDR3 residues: CASSPPPRGDTQYF. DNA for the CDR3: TGTGCCAGCAGTCCACCGCCCAGGGGCGACACCCAGTACTTC.

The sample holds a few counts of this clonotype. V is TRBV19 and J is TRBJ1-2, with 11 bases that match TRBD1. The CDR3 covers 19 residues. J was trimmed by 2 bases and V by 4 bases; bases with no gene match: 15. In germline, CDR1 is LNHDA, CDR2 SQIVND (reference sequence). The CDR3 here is CASSTQTFPRTGGNYGYTF. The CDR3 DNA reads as TGTGCCAGTAGTACGCAAACCTTCCCCAGGACAGGGGGCAACTATGGCTACACCTTC. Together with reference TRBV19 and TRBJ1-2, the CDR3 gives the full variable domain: DGGITQSPKYLFRKEGQNVTLSCEQNLNHDAMYWYRQDPGQGLRLIYYSQIVNDFQKGDIAEGYSVSREKKESFPLTVTSAQKNPTAFYLCASSTQTFPRTGGNYGYTFGSGTRLTVV.

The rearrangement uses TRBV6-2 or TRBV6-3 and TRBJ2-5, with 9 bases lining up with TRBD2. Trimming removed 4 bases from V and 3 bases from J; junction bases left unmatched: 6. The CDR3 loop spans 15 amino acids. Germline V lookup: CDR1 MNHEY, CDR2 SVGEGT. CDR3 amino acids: CASSSPIAGEETQYF. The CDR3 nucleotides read TGTGCCAGCAGTTCCCCTATAGCGGGGGAAGAGACCCAGTACTTC.

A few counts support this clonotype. CDR3 sequence reads: CASSLRWTGGTGTQYF. The CDR3, as DNA: TGTGCCAGCAGTCTTCGTTGGACAGGGGGGACCGGGACCCAGTACTTC. The rearrangement links TRBV27 to TRBJ2-5; TRBD1 aligns across 10 bases. CDR3 length: 16 residues. V gave up 5 bases and J gave up 7 bases; unmatched junction bases: 13. Germline loops: CDR1 MNHEY, CDR2 SMNVEV (reference sequence).

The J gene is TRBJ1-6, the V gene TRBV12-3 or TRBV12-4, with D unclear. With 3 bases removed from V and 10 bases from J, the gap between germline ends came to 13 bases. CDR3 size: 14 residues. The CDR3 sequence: CASSFGGLRSPLHF. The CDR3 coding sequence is TGTGCCAGCAGTTTTGGTGGGTTGCGGTCACCCCTCCACTTT.

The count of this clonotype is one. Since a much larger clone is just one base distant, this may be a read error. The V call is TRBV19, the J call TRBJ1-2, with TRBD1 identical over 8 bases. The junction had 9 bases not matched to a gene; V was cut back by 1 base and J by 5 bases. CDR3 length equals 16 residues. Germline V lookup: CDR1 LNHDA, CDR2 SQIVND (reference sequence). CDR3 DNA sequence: TGTGCCAGTAGTATAGGTCCTGGACAGGGCAATTATGGCTACACCTTC. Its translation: CASSIGPGQGNYGYTF.

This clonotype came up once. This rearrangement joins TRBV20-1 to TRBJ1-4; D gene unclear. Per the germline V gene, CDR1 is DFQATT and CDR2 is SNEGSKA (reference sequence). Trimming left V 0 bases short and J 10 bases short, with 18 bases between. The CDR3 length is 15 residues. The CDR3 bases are TGCAGTGCTAGAGATAATCGTGTCTCACGGCTAAAACTGTTTTTT. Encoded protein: CSARDNRVSRLKLFF.

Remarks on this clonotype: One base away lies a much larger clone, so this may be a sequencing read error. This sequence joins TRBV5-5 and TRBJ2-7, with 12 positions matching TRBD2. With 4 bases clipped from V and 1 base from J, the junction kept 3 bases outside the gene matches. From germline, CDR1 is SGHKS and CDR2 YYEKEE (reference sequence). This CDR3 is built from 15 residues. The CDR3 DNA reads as TGTGCCAGCAGCAGAACTAGCGGGGGGTCCTACGAGCAGTACTTC. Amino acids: CASSRTSGGSYEQYF.

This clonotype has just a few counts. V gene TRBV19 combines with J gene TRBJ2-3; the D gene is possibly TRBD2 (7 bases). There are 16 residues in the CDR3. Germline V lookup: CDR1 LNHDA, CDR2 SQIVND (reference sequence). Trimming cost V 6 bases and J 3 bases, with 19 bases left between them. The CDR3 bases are TGTGCCAGTAGCCCAGCCGGGGGGCGGGCGACAGATACGCAGTATTTT. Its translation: CASSPAGGRATDTQYF.

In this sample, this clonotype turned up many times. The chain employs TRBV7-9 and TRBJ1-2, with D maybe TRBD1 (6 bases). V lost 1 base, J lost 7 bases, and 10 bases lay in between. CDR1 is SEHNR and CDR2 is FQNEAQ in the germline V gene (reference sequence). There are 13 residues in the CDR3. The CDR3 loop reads CASSLEQGPGYTF. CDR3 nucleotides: TGTGCCAGCAGCTTAGAGCAGGGGCCTGGCTACACCTTC.

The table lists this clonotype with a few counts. The CDR3 nucleotides read TGTGCCAGCAGTCCCCGAACCGAGACAGGGGCTGGAGGCTACACCTTC. It specifies CASSPRTETGAGGYTF. The J gene is TRBJ1-2, the V gene TRBV28; TRBD1 matches at 8 bases. The ends lost 5 bases at V and 8 bases at J; junction bases unmatched: 16. CDR1 is MDHEN, CDR2 SYDVKM, per germline. This CDR3 is built from 16 residues.

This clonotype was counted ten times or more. Here the CDR3 DNA reads TGTGCCAGCAGCTTATCGGGGGCAGGGAACACAGATACGCAGTATTTT. Translating gives CASSLSGAGNTDTQYF. This chain connects TRBV7-6 to TRBJ2-3, with D tentatively TRBD1 or TRBD2 (6 bases each). With 2 bases removed from V and 2 bases from J, the gap between germline ends came to 14 bases. The CDR3 is 16 amino acids. Germline loops: CDR1 SGHVS, CDR2 FNYEAQ.

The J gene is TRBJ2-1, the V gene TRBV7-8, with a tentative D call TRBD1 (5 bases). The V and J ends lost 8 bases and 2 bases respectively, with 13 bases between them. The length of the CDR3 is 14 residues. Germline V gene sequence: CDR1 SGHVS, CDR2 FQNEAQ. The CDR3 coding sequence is TGTGCCAGCTTATTCCAGGGAACCTACAATGAGCAGTTCTTC. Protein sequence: CASLFQGTYNEQFF.

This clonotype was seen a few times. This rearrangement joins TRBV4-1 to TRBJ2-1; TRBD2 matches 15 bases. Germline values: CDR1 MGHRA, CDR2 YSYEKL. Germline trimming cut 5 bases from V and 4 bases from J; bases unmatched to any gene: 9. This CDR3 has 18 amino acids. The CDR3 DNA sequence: TGCGCCAGCAGCGACCCGGGACTAGCGGGGGGCGATTACAATGAGCAGTTCTTC. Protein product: CASSDPGLAGGDYNEQFF.

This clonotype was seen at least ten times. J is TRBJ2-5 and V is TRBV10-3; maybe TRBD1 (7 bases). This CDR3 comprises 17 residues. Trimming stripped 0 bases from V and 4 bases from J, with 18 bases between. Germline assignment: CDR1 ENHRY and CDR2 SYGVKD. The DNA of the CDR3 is TGTGCCATCAGTGAGTCGAACTTCCAGGGGGGCTCAGAGACCCAGTACTTC. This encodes CAISESNFQGGSETQYF.

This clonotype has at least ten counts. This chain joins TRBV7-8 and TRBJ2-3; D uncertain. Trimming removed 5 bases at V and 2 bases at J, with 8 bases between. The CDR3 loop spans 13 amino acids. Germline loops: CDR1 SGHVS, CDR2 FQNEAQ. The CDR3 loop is CASSEDPTDTQYF. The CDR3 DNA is TGTGCCAGCAGCGAGGACCCCACAGATACGCAGTATTTT.

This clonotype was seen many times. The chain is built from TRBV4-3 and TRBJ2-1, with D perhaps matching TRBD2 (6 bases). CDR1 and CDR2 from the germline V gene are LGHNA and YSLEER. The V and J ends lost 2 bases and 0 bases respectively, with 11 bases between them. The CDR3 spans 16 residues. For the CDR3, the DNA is TGCGCCAGCAGCCAATCTGGAGGGAGCTCCTACAATGAGCAGTTCTTC. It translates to CASSQSGGSSYNEQFF.

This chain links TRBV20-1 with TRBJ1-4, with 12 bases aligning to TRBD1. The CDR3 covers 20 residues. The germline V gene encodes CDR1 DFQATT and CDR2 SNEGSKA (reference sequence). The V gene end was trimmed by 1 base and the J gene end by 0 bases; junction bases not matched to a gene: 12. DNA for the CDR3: TGCAGTGCTAGAGCCGGAACTCCGGGACAGGGGGCCGCAACTAATGAAAAACTGTTTTTT. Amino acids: CSARAGTPGQGAATNEKLFF.

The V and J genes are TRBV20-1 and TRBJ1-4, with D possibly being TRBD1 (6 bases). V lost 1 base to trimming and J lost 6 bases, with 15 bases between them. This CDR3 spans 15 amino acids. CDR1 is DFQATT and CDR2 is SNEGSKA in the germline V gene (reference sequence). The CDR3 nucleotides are TGCAGTGCTAGAGCTAGGGACACGGGGTATGAAAAACTGTTTTTT. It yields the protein CSARARDTGYEKLFF.

The DNA for the CDR3 is TGTGCCAGCAGTGAATTTAGCGGCGGCATGAACACTGAAGCTTTCTTT. This translates into CASSEFSGGMNTEAFF. V is TRBV2 and J is TRBJ1-1; D remains ambiguous. The V gene lost 2 bases and the J gene lost 0 bases, with 13 bases spanning the gap. The CDR3 is made up of 16 amino acids. Germline V gene sequence: CDR1 SNHLY, CDR2 FYNNEI.

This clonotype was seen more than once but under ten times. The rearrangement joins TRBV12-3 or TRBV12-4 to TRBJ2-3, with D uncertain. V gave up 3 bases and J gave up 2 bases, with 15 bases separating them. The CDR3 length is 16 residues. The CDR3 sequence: CASSFLGFANTDTQYF. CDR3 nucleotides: TGTGCCAGCAGTTTTTTGGGCTTCGCAAACACAGATACGCAGTATTTT.

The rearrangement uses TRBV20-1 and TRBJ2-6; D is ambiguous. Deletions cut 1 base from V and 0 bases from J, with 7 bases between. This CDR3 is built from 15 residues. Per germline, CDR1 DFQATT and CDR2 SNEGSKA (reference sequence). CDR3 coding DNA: TGCAGTGCTAGAGGGCATCTCTCTGGGGCCAACGTCCTGACTTTC. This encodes CSARGHLSGANVLTF.

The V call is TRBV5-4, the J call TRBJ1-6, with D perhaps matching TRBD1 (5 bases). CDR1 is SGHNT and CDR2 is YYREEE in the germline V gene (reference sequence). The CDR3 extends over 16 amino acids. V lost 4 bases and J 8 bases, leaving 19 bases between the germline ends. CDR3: CASSSFRELGDSPLHF. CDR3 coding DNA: TGTGCCAGCAGCAGCTTCAGGGAGCTAGGAGATTCACCCCTCCACTTT.

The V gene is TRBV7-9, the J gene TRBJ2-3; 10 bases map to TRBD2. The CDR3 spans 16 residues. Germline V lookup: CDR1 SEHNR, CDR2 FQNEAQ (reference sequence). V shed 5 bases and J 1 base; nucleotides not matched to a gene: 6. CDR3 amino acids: CASSPTLAGGTDTQYF. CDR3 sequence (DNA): TGTGCCAGCAGCCCTACTCTAGCGGGGGGCACAGATACGCAGTATTTT.

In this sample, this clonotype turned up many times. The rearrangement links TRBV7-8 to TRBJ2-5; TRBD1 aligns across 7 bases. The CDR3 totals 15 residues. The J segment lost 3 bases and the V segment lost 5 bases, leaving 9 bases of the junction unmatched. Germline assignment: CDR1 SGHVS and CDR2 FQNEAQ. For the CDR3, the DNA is TGTGCCAGCAGCCACGACATGGGGACAGAAGAGACCCAGTACTTC. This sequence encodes CASSHDMGTEETQYF.

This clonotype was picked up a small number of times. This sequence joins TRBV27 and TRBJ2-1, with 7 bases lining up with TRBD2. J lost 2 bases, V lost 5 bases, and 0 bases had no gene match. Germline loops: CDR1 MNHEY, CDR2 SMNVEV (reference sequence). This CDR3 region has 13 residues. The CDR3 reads CASSRGAYNEQFF. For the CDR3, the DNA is TGTGCCAGCAGTCGGGGGGCCTACAATGAGCAGTTCTTC.

The CDR3 protein is CASKTGYNNSPLHF. CDR3 nucleotides: TGTGCCAGCAAGACAGGGTACAATAATTCACCCCTCCACTTT. The genes are TRBV2 and TRBJ1-6; TRBD1 agrees at 7 bases. Germline V lookup: CDR1 SNHLY, CDR2 FYNNEI. The CDR3 runs to 14 residues. Trimming took 7 bases from V and 5 from J; bases not matched to a gene: 5.